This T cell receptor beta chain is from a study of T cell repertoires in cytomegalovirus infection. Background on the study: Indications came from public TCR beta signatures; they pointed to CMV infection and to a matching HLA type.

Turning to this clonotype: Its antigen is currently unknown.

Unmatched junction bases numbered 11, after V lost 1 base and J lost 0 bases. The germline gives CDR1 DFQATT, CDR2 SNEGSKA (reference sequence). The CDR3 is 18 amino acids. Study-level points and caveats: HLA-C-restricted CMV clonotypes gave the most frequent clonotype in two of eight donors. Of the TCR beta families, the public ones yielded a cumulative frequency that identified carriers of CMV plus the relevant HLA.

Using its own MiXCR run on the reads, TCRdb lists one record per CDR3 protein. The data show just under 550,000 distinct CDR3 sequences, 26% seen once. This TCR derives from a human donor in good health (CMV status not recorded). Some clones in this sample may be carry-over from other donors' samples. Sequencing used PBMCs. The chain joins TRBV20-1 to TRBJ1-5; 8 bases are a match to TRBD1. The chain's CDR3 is CSARVAGQATYSNQPQHF. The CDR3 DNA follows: TGCAGTGCTAGAGTCGCGGGACAGGCGACTTATAGCAATCAGCCCCAGCATTTT.